The 8 T cell receptor beta chains presented below share a single source sample, sequenced in a study of cytomegalovirus exposure and HLA in healthy donors. PCR employed 60 Vbeta and 13 Jbeta primers. TCRdb's table, derived via immunoSEQ multiplex PCR, lists solely in-frame clones and lacks some. The data show approximately 110,000 clones, approximately 81% seen once. Sequenced: PBMCs. These receptors were taken from a woman aged 30 to 39 in good health and CMV-seronegative.

This clone was counted only a few times. This chain joins TRBV28 and TRBJ2-6; no clear D gene. The germline V gene encodes CDR1 MDHEN and CDR2 SYDVKM. V lost 7 bases, J lost 0 bases, and 4 bases lay in between. The CDR3 spans 13 residues. CDR3 nucleotide sequence: TGTGCCAGCACCCTCTCTGGGGCCAACGTCCTGACTTTC. Translating it yields CASTLSGANVLTF.

The chain uses TRBV28 and TRBJ2-7; 7 positions agree with TRBD2. CDR1 and CDR2 from the germline V gene are MDHEN and SYDVKM. V lost 5 bases and J lost 3; bases outside the gene matches: 10. The CDR3 length is 15 residues. This chain's CDR3 is CASSTGRNIRYEQYF. CDR3 sequence (DNA): TGTGCCAGCAGTACCGGGAGGAACATTCGCTACGAGCAGTACTTC. The full variable domain, completed using reference TRBV28 and TRBJ2-7, is DVKVTQSSRYLVKRTGEKVFLECVQDMDHENMFWYRQDPGLGLRLIYFSYDVKMKEKGDIPEGYSVSREKKERFSLILESASTNQTSMYLCASSTGRNIRYEQYFGPGTRLTVT.

This clone was detected once. CDR3 protein: CASSLATSGYEQYF. The CDR3, as DNA: TGTGCCAGCAGCTTGGCCACTAGCGGATACGAGCAGTACTTC. This sequence joins TRBV5-6 and TRBJ2-7, with 8 nucleotides matching TRBD2. The J segment lost 4 bases and the V segment lost 0 bases, leaving 3 bases of the junction unmatched. This CDR3 is 14 amino acids long. Germline loops: CDR1 SGHDT, CDR2 YYEEEE.

The chain couples TRBV10-3 to TRBJ2-3; TRBD1 matches at 9 bases. V lost 6 bases and J lost 0; bases outside the gene matches: 7. The CDR3 has 16 amino acids. CDR1 is ENHRY, CDR2 SYGVKD, per germline. The CDR3 sequence: CAISAGQGYSTDTQYF. Here the CDR3 DNA reads TGTGCCATCAGCGCGGGACAGGGTTATAGCACAGATACGCAGTATTTT.

This clone was detected only a few times. The chain carries TRBV10-3 and TRBJ2-1; D is possibly TRBD2 (6 bases). Trimming removed 6 bases from V and 5 bases from J, with 11 bases in between. The CDR3 has 13 residues. The germline gives CDR1 ENHRY, CDR2 SYGVKD. Here the CDR3 reads CAISGRVDNEQFF. The CDR3 bases are TGTGCCATCAGCGGGAGAGTCGACAATGAGCAGTTCTTC.

The rearrangement links TRBV4-2 to TRBJ2-3; 7 nucleotides agree with TRBD2. V gave up 3 bases and J gave up 2 bases; unmatched junction bases: 5. CDR1 is LGHNA, CDR2 YNFKEQ, per germline. This CDR3 has 15 residues. DNA of the CDR3: TGTGCCAGCAGCCAGCAAGCGGGATACACAGATACGCAGTATTTT. Amino acids: CASSQQAGYTDTQYF.

In DNA, the CDR3 is TGTGCCAGCAGCTCCCTAGCGGGAGGCCCCTACAATGAGCAGTTCTTC. Translation: CASSSLAGGPYNEQFF. The chain is built from TRBV9 and TRBJ2-1; 11 nucleotides match TRBD2. This CDR3 contains 16 residues. Germline V lookup: CDR1 SGDLS, CDR2 YYNGEE. V dropped 4 bases and J dropped 2; count of bases not matched to a gene: 5. Filled out from reference TRBV9 and TRBJ2-1, the complete variable domain reads DSGVTQTPKHLITATGQRVTLRCSPRSGDLSVYWYQQSLDQGLQFLIQYYNGEERAKGNILERFSAQQFPDLHSELNLSSLELGDSALYFCASSSLAGGPYNEQFFGPGTRLTVL.

V gene TRBV6-1 combines with J gene TRBJ2-2; 7 bases agree with TRBD1. This CDR3 is built from 14 residues. After removal of 6 bases from V and 3 bases from J, the junction contained 4 bases not matched to a gene. Per the germline V gene, CDR1 is MNHNS and CDR2 is SASEGT. The CDR3 is CASRPGTDTGELFF. As DNA, the CDR3 is TGTGCCAGCAGGCCCGGGACAGACACCGGGGAGCTGTTTTTT.